This is a list of T cell receptor beta chains from one sample in a study of PD-L1 blockade in urothelial cancer. Sequenced by immunoSEQ multiplex PCR; TCRdb stores in-frame clones only, minus some. The sample carries about 88,000 clones, more than 85% recorded once. This specimen was PBMCs, taken around atezolizumab (anti-PD-L1) treatment. The receptors stem from a man aged 55-75 years with urothelial cancer. CDR3s include the opening cysteine and the closing phenylalanine or tryptophan. D genes are given only for firm matches. The listing skips clone size in some rows; elsewhere it reads once, few, many or a size class.

V gene,J gene,clone size,D gene,CDR3 protein,CDR3 DNA
TRBV6-7,TRBJ2-7,-,TRBD2,CASSYSKLRFASGNSYEQYF,TGTGCCAGCAGTTACTCGAAGTTACGTTTTGCTAGCGGGAACTCCTACGAGCAGTACTTC
TRBV18,TRBJ2-5,-,TRBD1,CASSRTGRETQYF,TGTGCCAGCTCTCGGACAGGGAGGGAGACCCAGTACTTC
TRBV5-5,TRBJ1-2,-,TRBD1,CASSSGQGDGYTF,TGTGCCAGCAGTTCGGGACAGGGCGATGGCTACACCTTC
TRBV19,TRBJ1-4,-,-,CASSSPGRAEEKLFF,TGTGCCAGTAGTTCCCCGGGCAGGGCGGAAGAAAAACTGTTTTTT
TRBV5-8,TRBJ1-6,once,TRBD1,CASSMGQGRSSYNSPLHF,TGTGCCAGCAGCATGGGACAGGGCCGTTCGTCCTATAATTCACCCCTCCACTTT
TRBV4-1,TRBJ2-1,-,-,CASSQVLGRNEQFF,TGCGCCAGCAGCCAAGTTCTGGGGAGGAATGAGCAGTTCTTC
TRBV7-8,TRBJ2-7,-,TRBD2,CASSLGGGEQYF,TGTGCCAGCAGCTTGGGGGGGGGCGAGCAGTACTTC
TRBV9,TRBJ2-3,-,TRBD2,CASSVGNGGETDTQYF,TGTGCCAGCAGCGTAGGGAACGGGGGGGAAACAGATACGCAGTATTTT
TRBV18,TRBJ2-7,-,-,CASSPVYLGSNEQYF,TGTGCCAGCTCACCCGTCTATCTGGGGAGCAACGAGCAGTACTTC
TRBV9,TRBJ2-3,few,TRBD2,CASSPGTSGSADTQYF,TGTGCCAGCAGCCCTGGGACTAGCGGGAGCGCAGATACGCAGTATTTT
TRBV28,TRBJ1-5,-,-,CASNRDLDSQPQHF,TGTGCCAGCAACAGGGACCTGGATAGTCAGCCCCAGCATTTT
TRBV6-5,TRBJ1-2,-,-,CASSYSGLDSGYTF,TGTGCCAGCAGTTACTCAGGCCTAGACAGTGGCTACACCTTC
TRBV14,TRBJ2-7,-,-,CASSQAYEQYF,TGTGCCAGCAGCCAAGCGTACGAGCAGTACTTC
TRBV6-5,TRBJ2-1,-,TRBD2,CASRTSGSSYNEQFF,TGTGCCAGCAGGACTAGCGGGAGCTCCTACAATGAGCAGTTCTTC
TRBV6-5,TRBJ2-3,-,TRBD2,CASSYRLAGGPDTQYF,TGTGCCAGCAGTTACCGACTAGCGGGAGGGCCAGATACGCAGTATTTT
TRBV19,TRBJ1-4,once,TRBD1,CASTATGASNEKLFF,TGTGCCAGTACCGCTACAGGGGCTTCTAATGAAAAACTGTTTTTT
TRBV19,TRBJ2-2,-,-,CASSGDTGELFF,TGTGCCAGTAGTGGAGACACCGGGGAGCTGTTTTTT
TRBV9,TRBJ1-1,-,-,CASSVGGGLNTEAFF,TGTGCCAGCAGCGTAGGGGGGGGTCTGAACACTGAAGCTTTCTTT
TRBV7-2,TRBJ2-3,-,TRBD2,CASSPRRAGGQDTQYF,TGTGCCAGCAGCCCGCGGCGAGCGGGGGGGCAGGATACGCAGTATTTT
TRBV7-9,TRBJ2-7,-,-,CASSAGSGAYEQYF,TGTGCCAGCAGCGCGGGGTCGGGAGCCTACGAGCAGTACTTC
TRBV7-2,TRBJ1-4,-,-,CASSRNAAAGEKLFF,TGTGCCAGCAGTCGTAATGCAGCCGCAGGGGAAAAACTGTTTTTT
TRBV7-9,TRBJ1-4,few,TRBD1,CASSLQGVNEKLFF,TGTGCCAGCAGCCTACAGGGGGTTAATGAAAAACTGTTTTTT
TRBV5-1,TRBJ2-1,-,TRBD2,CASSLVASGDNEQFF,TGCGCCAGCAGCTTGGTGGCTAGCGGGGACAATGAGCAGTTCTTC
TRBV2,TRBJ2-5,-,TRBD2,CASRAISGGAGTQYF,TGTGCCAGCAGGGCTATTAGCGGGGGGGCCGGGACCCAGTACTTC